Each of the 13 T cell receptor beta chains below was sequenced from the same sample in a study of neurological immune-mediated disorders. MiXCR was run by TCRdb on the 5' RACE reads, yielding one entry per CDR3 protein. The table lists 100,000 to 150,000 distinct CDR3 sequences, roughly 3.2% of them singletons. The sample comprised PBMCs. These receptors were taken from a woman in her 30s with multiple sclerosis.

Ten or more counts support this clonotype. The chain employs TRBV5-1 and TRBJ1-4; D ambiguous. CDR1 and CDR2 from the germline V gene are SGHRS and YFSETQ. The CDR3 is made up of 15 amino acids. The V and J ends lost 0 bases and 0 bases respectively, with 6 bases between them. CDR3 protein: CASSLGFTTNEKLFF. The CDR3, as DNA: TGCGCCAGCAGCTTGGGCTTCACAACTAATGAAAAACTGTTTTTT.

The table lists this clonotype with many counts. The genes are TRBV4-3 and TRBJ2-5; TRBD1 matches at 12 bases. The CDR3 is made up of 16 amino acids. Per the germline V gene, CDR1 is LGHNA and CDR2 is YSLEER. The V and J ends lost 0 bases and 4 bases, in that order; junction bases with no gene match: 3. CDR3 nucleotide sequence: TGCGCCAGCAGCCAAGATAGGGGACAGGGGGCAGAGACCCAGTACTTC. Translated: CASSQDRGQGAETQYF.

In this sample, this clonotype turned up many times. The chain employs TRBV7-2 and TRBJ2-1, with unresolved D. The CDR3 has 12 residues. CDR1 is SGHTA and CDR2 is FQGNSA in the germline V gene. The V end lost 2 bases, the J end lost 7 bases, and 6 bases lay between the germline ends. CDR3 loop: CASSLFENEQFF. The CDR3 nucleotides read TGTGCCAGCAGCTTATTTGAGAATGAGCAGTTCTTC.

At least ten counts were recorded for this clonotype. The gene calls are TRBV2 and TRBJ1-5; D is uncertain. CDR1 is SNHLY, CDR2 FYNNEI, per germline. CDR3 length equals 15 residues. Trimming cost V 8 bases and J 1 base, with 15 bases left between them. The CDR3 DNA reads as TGTGCCAGCGCCCCTTGGGAAGGGAGCAATCAGCCCCAGCATTTT. Amino acid sequence: CASAPWEGSNQPQHF.

This clonotype was observed at least ten times. The chain links TRBV7-2 to TRBJ2-1; the D is unclear. The CDR3 contains 15 residues. The V gene lost 6 bases and the J gene lost 6 bases, with 18 bases spanning the gap. Germline loops: CDR1 SGHTA, CDR2 FQGNSA. CDR3 in DNA: TGTGCCAGCAGTCTCACCCACCAACGCAGCAATGAGCAGTTCTTC. Its translation: CASSLTHQRSNEQFF.

The V gene is TRBV4-3, the J gene TRBJ1-4; D gene unclear. Germline lookup yields CDR1 LGHNA and CDR2 YSLEER. This CDR3 region has 18 residues. The ends were cut back, 0 bases at V and 0 bases at J, with 14 bases in the middle. Here the CDR3 DNA reads TGCGCCAGCAGCCAAGATAGCCTGGGGAGCGCAACTAATGAAAAACTGTTTTTT. It codes for CASSQDSLGSATNEKLFF.

This clonotype was counted ten times or more. J is TRBJ1-4 and V is TRBV12-3 or TRBV12-4; D remains ambiguous. V gave up 6 bases and J gave up 2 bases, with 13 bases separating them. The CDR3 is 15 amino acids. The CDR3: CASSQSPGTNEKLFF. CDR3 in DNA: TGTGCCAGCAGCCAAAGCCCCGGGACTAATGAAAAACTGTTTTTT.

There are many counts of this clonotype. This chain uses TRBV6-2 or TRBV6-3 with TRBJ2-7; 10 bases agree with TRBD2. Germline assignment: CDR1 MNHEY and CDR2 SVGEGT. The V segment lost 7 bases and the J segment 3 bases; nucleotides outside the gene matches: 9. The CDR3 totals 15 residues. The CDR3 here is CASTESLAGIYEQYF. CDR3 sequence (DNA): TGTGCCAGCACCGAATCACTAGCGGGAATCTACGAGCAGTACTTC.

This clonotype came up many times. This rearrangement joins TRBV7-9 to TRBJ2-1; D is unresolved. Looked up from germline, CDR1 is SEHNR and CDR2 is FQNEAQ (reference sequence). The CDR3 runs to 14 residues. Trimming took off 0 bases at V and 0 bases at J, with 3 bases between the two ends. The CDR3 nucleotides are TGTGCCAGCAGCTTAGCAGTCTCCTACAATGAGCAGTTCTTC. It is translated as CASSLAVSYNEQFF.

This clonotype has ten or more counts. The genes are TRBV5-1 and TRBJ2-7; no clear D. Germline-derived CDR1 and CDR2 are SGHRS and YFSETQ. The CDR3 contains 14 residues. V was pared by 0 bases and J by 1 base, with 8 bases between. The CDR3 loop reads CASSLDLFSYEQYF. In nucleotides, the CDR3 is TGCGCCAGCAGCTTGGATCTGTTTTCCTACGAGCAGTACTTC. Full variable domain (missing parts from reference TRBV5-1 and TRBJ2-7): KAGVTQTPRYLIKTRGQQVTLSCSPISGHRSVSWYQQTPGQGLQFLFEYFSETQRNKGNFPGRFSGRQFSNSRSEMNVSTLELGDSALYLCASSLDLFSYEQYFGPGTRLTVT.

This clonotype was observed many times. The CDR3 reads CSAPRDRGVGAFF. The CDR3 coding sequence is TGCAGTGCTCCCCGGGACAGGGGGGTTGGGGCTTTCTTT. This sequence joins TRBV20-1 and TRBJ1-1; 11 bases agree with TRBD1. V was clipped by 5 bases and J by 11 bases; unmatched bases: 10. This CDR3 contains 13 residues. Per the germline V gene, CDR1 is DFQATT and CDR2 is SNEGSKA (reference sequence).

V is TRBV27 and J is TRBJ2-7; no clear D. The CDR3 is made up of 14 amino acids. Germline V gives CDR1 MNHEY, CDR2 SMNVEV (reference sequence). V dropped 2 bases and J dropped 0 bases, with 8 bases sitting between them. The CDR3 DNA is TGTGCCAGCAGTTTAGGCGAGAGCTCCTACGAGCAGTACTTC. Protein product: CASSLGESSYEQYF.

This clonotype appeared many times. CDR3 DNA: TGCAGTGCTAGAGATCCGCTCGCTGTACCCCACGAGCAGTACTTC. It codes for CSARDPLAVPHEQYF. The genes are TRBV20-1 and TRBJ2-7; no clear D gene. This CDR3 comprises 15 residues. Trimming shortened V by 0 bases and J by 5 bases, and 17 bases separated the two germline ends. Germline V lookup: CDR1 DFQATT, CDR2 SNEGSKA (reference sequence).